This is a list of T cell receptor beta chains from one sample in a study of T cell changes during pregnancy in multiple sclerosis. Profiling relied on immunoSEQ multiplex PCR, and the TCRdb table lists in-frame clones only, not all of them. This sample has tens of thousands of clones, with about nine tenths found just once. The specimen was CD4+ T cells from peripheral blood mononuclear cells, collected in the second trimester of pregnancy. These TCRs come from a female donor with multiple sclerosis, enrolled in a pregnancy study. The CDR3 runs from the conserved cysteine through the conserved F or W. Some rows mark clone size as missing; the rest say once, few, many or name a class of expanded clone.

J	V	size	CDR3
TRBJ2-1	TRBV7-8	-	CASSPGPSGDSYNEQFF
TRBJ2-1	TRBV5-1	-	CASSPPTSAPYNEQFF
TRBJ2-3	TRBV5-4	-	CASSLGGYTDTQYF
TRBJ1-1	TRBV19	few	CASSMGQGGEAFF
TRBJ1-2	TRBV28	-	CASSRPGTGYYGYTF
TRBJ1-2	TRBV29-1	-	CSARDPGANYGYTF
TRBJ1-3	TRBV7-9	-	CATWAGGNTIYF
TRBJ2-3	TRBV10-1	once	CASARAGNTDTQYF
TRBJ1-2	TRBV30	medium-sized	CAWNVAMFGYTF
TRBJ1-4	TRBV11-2	-	CASSLSQANEKLFF
TRBJ2-7	TRBV18	-	CASSPSSGGAFLSEQYF
TRBJ1-3	TRBV2	-	CASRRQGPGNTIYF
TRBJ2-7	TRBV27	-	CASRALAGEYEQYF
TRBJ2-6	TRBV28	-	CASEGTGSWGANVLTF
TRBJ2-1	TRBV27	-	CASNQLAGGYNEQFF
TRBJ2-2	TRBV27	few	CASRPRTGGNTGELFF
TRBJ2-3	TRBV6-6	-	CATTGQGIDTQYF
TRBJ2-3	TRBV2	-	CATRVLAGGSSTDTQYF
TRBJ2-7	TRBV5-1	-	CASSLDGHRVDEQYF
TRBJ2-5	TRBV5-1	-	CASSSGTTPETQYF
TRBJ1-1	TRBV6-5	-	CASSYSSGEGNTEAFF
TRBJ2-1	TRBV5-1	-	CASSPGLAPGNEQFF
TRBJ2-7	TRBV6-6	-	CASSYGLAGGTYEQYF
TRBJ2-2	TRBV6-5	-	CASRRTGGFSGELFF
TRBJ2-7	TRBV5-5	-	CASSLVTRHHEQYF
TRBJ1-1	TRBV5-6	-	CASSFGAGGEAFF